This is a list of T cell receptor beta chains from one sample in a study of PD-1 blockade in classical Hodgkin lymphoma. Sequencing used immunoSEQ multiplex PCR; TCRdb keeps in-frame clones, though not all of them. The data hold about 30,000 clones, with around 71% observed a single time. The specimen was peripheral blood mononuclear cells (PBMCs), collected before the second cycle of nivolumab. The source is a human donor with classical Hodgkin lymphoma. Both conserved end residues are part of each CDR3. A D gene is named only where the DNA matches it firmly. A clone size is listed for some rows: how often the clone was seen (once, few, many), or a class if it is expanded.

clone_size j_call v_call d_call cdr3_nt cdr3_aa
NA TRBJ2-2 TRBV10-2 TRBD1 TGCGCCAGCAGTATACAGGGGGCGGTCACCGGGGAGCTGTTTTTT CASSIQGAVTGELFF
NA TRBJ2-3 TRBV9 NA TGTGCCAGCAGCGTAGGGGGGCTCACAGATACGCAGTATTTT CASSVGGLTDTQYF
NA TRBJ2-7 TRBV30 NA TGTGCCTGGAGTCCCGCCTTATCCTACGAGCAGTACTTC CAWSPALSYEQYF
NA TRBJ2-1 TRBV7-6 NA TGTGCCAGCAGCTTAAGAGCGAGGGGGGGAGGCAATGAGCAGTTCTTC CASSLRARGGGNEQFF
NA TRBJ2-7 TRBV13 NA TGTGCCAGCAGCCCTCATCCCAGTAGCTACGAGCAGTACTTC CASSPHPSSYEQYF
NA TRBJ2-5 TRBV11-2 TRBD2 TGTGCCAGCAGCCAAACCGGGACTAACCAAGAGACCCAGTACTTC CASSQTGTNQETQYF
NA TRBJ2-7 TRBV23-1 TRBD1 TGCGCCAGCAGTCAATCCGGACAGGGTCATTCCTACGAGCAGTACTTC CASSQSGQGHSYEQYF
NA TRBJ2-2 TRBV11-2 NA TGTGCCAGCAGCTTAGAGGGGTGGGCCTCGAACACCGGGGAGCTGTTTTTT CASSLEGWASNTGELFF
NA TRBJ1-1 TRBV4-2 NA TGTGCCAGCAGCCAAGTTCAGGGTGGCACTGAAGCTTTCTTT CASSQVQGGTEAFF
NA TRBJ1-4 TRBV6-1 NA TGTGCCAGCAGTGCGCAGCGGGAAGAGGAAAAACTGTTTTTT CASSAQREEEKLFF
few TRBJ2-3 TRBV19 TRBD1 TGTGCCAGTAGTATGGTAGACAGGGGGCGGTGGTCAGATACGCAGTATTTT CASSMVDRGRWSDTQYF
NA TRBJ1-2 TRBV19 NA TGTGCCAGTAGTGAGACAGGAGCCTATGGCTACACCTTC CASSETGAYGYTF
NA TRBJ2-3 TRBV19 NA TGTGCCAGTAGTATCGGGCGGGCCTATAGCACAGATACGCAGTATTTT CASSIGRAYSTDTQYF
medium-sized TRBJ2-7 TRBV30 NA TGTGCCTGGACCCCGGAATCTCGCCACGAGCAGTACTTC CAWTPESRHEQYF
NA TRBJ1-4 TRBV28 TRBD1 TGTGCCAGCAGTTTACTTAGGGACAGGCGGAAGGAAAAACTGTTTTTT CASSLLRDRRKEKLFF
NA TRBJ2-6 TRBV19 NA TGTGCCAGTAATAGTGGGGCCAACGTCCTGACTTTC CASNSGANVLTF
NA TRBJ1-2 TRBV6-1 NA TGTGCCACCACCCTAGGGATTGTAGATGGCTACACCTTC CATTLGIVDGYTF
NA TRBJ1-2 TRBV7-2 TRBD1 TGTGCCAGCAGCCGGGACAGGGGCGGTGGCTACACCTTC CASSRDRGGGYTF
few TRBJ1-3 TRBV30 NA TGTGCCTGGAGTGTCCTGGGGCCGTCGATCTCTGGAAACACCATATATTTT CAWSVLGPSISGNTIYF
few TRBJ2-1 TRBV30 TRBD1 TGTGCCTGGAGCCCCGGGACAGGGGGTGGCAATGAGCAGTTCTTC CAWSPGTGGGNEQFF
few TRBJ1-2 TRBV29-1 NA TGCAGCGTTGGTGGTGGCGGAGGCTATGGCTACACCTTC CSVGGGGGYGYTF
NA TRBJ2-1 TRBV7-8 NA TGTGCCAGCAGCTTACGGGCTAGCTTGGGGTACAATGAGCAGTTCTTC CASSLRASLGYNEQFF
few TRBJ1-3 TRBV28 NA TGTGCCAGCAGCCCAGGGGTTACCTCTGGAAACACCATATATTTT CASSPGVTSGNTIYF
NA TRBJ1-2 TRBV27 NA TGTGCCAGCAGGGAAAGAGGGGGTGTTGCCTATGGCTACACCTTC CASRERGGVAYGYTF
NA TRBJ2-7 TRBV11-2 NA TGTGCCAGCAGCGTTATTTCTCAGAGGAGGCACTTC CASSVISQRRHF
NA TRBJ1-2 TRBV5-6 NA TGTGCCAGCAGCTTGGGAAGTGTGGGTATCTATGGCTACACCTTC CASSLGSVGIYGYTF
once TRBJ1-2 TRBV10-3 NA TGTGCCATCAGTGAGTCGAAGGCGGGAAACTATGGCTACACCTTC CAISESKAGNYGYTF
medium-sized TRBJ1-3 TRBV4-2 NA TGTGCCAGCAGCCAACCTACAGGCAGGGAGAGTGGAAACACCATATATTTT CASSQPTGRESGNTIYF
few TRBJ1-1 TRBV7-2 TRBD1 TGTGCCAGCAGCGGACAGGGGGCCATGAACACTGAAGCTTTCTTT CASSGQGAMNTEAFF
NA TRBJ1-6 TRBV11-2 TRBD1 TGTGCCAGCAGCGTGGGACAGGGGAGTTCACCCCTCCACTTT CASSVGQGSSPLHF
once TRBJ1-6 TRBV6-5 TRBD1 TGTGCCAGCAGTTACTTGGGACAGGGCAATTCACCCCTCCACTTT CASSYLGQGNSPLHF
once TRBJ2-7 TRBV7-9 TRBD1 TGTGCCAGCAGCTTGTTTGGGGACAGGGAAAAAAACGAGCAGTACTTC CASSLFGDREKNEQYF
NA TRBJ1-1 TRBV13 NA TGTGCCAGCAGCTTAGAGGGGACGTTTAGAGCTTTCTTT CASSLEGTFRAFF
NA TRBJ2-7 TRBV6-6 TRBD2 TGTGCCAGTGCTTGGACTAGCGGGACGTACGAGCAGTACTTC CASAWTSGTYEQYF
NA TRBJ2-7 TRBV5-1 NA TGCGCCAGCAGCTTGGACCCTCAAAATTCCGCCTACGAGCAGTACTTC CASSLDPQNSAYEQYF
NA TRBJ2-1 TRBV9 NA TGTGCCAGCCAACGAGGTGGCGGACTCCGGGACAATGAGCAGTTCTTC CASQRGGGLRDNEQFF
NA TRBJ1-1 TRBV6-5 NA TGTGCCAGCAGTTACTCCCCGGGGAGGGACACTGAAGCTTTCTTT CASSYSPGRDTEAFF
NA TRBJ1-5 TRBV30 NA TGTGCCTGGCAGGCCGATAGCAATCAGCCCCAGCATTTT CAWQADSNQPQHF
NA TRBJ1-4 TRBV4-2 NA TGTGCCAGCAGCCACCCAGGCATGGTTTTGGACGAAAAACTGTTTTTT CASSHPGMVLDEKLFF
once TRBJ2-7 TRBV5-6 TRBD1 TGTGCCAGCAGCTATGGGACAGCCTACGAGCAGTACTTC CASSYGTAYEQYF
NA TRBJ2-1 TRBV10-1 NA TGCGCCAGCAGTTTGCGGGGTTTCGATGAGCAGTTCTTC CASSLRGFDEQFF
few TRBJ1-2 TRBV7-2 NA TGTGCCAGCAGCTTAAGTCAGGGAAACTATGGCTACACCTTC CASSLSQGNYGYTF
medium-sized TRBJ2-5 TRBV13 NA TGTGCCAGCAGCGAGGGTTCCCAAGAGACCCAGTACTTC CASSEGSQETQYF
NA TRBJ1-2 TRBV6-5 TRBD1 TGTGCCAGCAGTTCTTACAGGGGAGGAAACTATGGCTACACCTTC CASSSYRGGNYGYTF
NA TRBJ1-5 TRBV30 NA TGTGCCTGGAGCAGACAGGAAGATCAGCCCCAGCATTTT CAWSRQEDQPQHF